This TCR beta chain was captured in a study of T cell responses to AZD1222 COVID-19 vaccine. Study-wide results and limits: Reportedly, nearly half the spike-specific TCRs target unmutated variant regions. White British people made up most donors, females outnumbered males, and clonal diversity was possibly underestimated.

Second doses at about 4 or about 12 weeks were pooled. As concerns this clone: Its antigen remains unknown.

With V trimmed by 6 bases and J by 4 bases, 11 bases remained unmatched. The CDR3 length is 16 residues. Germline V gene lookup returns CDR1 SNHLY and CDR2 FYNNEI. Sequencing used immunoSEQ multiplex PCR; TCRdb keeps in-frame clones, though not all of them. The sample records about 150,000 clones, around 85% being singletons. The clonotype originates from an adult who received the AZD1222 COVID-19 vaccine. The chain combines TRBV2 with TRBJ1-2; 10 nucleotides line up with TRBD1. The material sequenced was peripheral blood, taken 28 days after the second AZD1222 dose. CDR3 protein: CASSDRDRGRIYGYTF. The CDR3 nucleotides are TGTGCCAGCAGCGACCGTGACAGGGGGCGAATCTATGGCTACACCTTC.